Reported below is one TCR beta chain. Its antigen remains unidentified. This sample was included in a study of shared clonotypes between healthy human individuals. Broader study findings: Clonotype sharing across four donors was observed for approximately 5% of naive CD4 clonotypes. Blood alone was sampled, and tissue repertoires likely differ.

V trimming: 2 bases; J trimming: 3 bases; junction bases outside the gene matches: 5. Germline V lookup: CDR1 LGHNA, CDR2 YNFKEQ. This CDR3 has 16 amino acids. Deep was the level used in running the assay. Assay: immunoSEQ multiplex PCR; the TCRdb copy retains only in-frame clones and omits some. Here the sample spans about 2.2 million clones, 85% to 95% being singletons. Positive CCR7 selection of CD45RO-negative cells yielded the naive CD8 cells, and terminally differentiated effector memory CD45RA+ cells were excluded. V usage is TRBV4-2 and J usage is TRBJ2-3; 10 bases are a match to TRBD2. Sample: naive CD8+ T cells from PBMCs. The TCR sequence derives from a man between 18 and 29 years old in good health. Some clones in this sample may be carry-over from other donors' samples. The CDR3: CASSQQLAGMTDTQYF. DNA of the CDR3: TGTGCCAGCAGCCAACAACTAGCGGGGATGACAGATACGCAGTATTTT.